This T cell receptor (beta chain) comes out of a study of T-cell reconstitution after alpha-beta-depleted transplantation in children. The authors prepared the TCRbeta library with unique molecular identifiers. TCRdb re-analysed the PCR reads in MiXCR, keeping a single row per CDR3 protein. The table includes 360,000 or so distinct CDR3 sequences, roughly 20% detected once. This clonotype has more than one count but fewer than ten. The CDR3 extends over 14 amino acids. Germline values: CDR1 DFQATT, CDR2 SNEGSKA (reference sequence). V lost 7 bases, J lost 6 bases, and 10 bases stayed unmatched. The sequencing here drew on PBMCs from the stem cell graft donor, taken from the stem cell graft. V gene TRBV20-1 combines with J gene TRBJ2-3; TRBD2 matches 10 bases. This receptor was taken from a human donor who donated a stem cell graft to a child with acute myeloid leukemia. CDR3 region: CSGPASGRRDTQYF. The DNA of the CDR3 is TGCAGTGGCCCGGCTAGCGGGAGAAGGGATACGCAGTATTTT.